The TCR beta chain under discussion was sequenced for a study of cytomegalovirus exposure and HLA in healthy donors. A remark on this clone: The target antigen is unknown.

The CDR3 loop spans 14 amino acids. Germline-derived CDR1 and CDR2 are MNHEY and SMNVEV (reference sequence). Trimming removed 0 bases at V and 9 bases at J, with 12 bases between. 13 Jbeta primers and 60 Vbeta primers were used for the PCR. Sequenced by immunoSEQ multiplex PCR; TCRdb stores in-frame clones only, minus some. The repertoire includes some 180,000 clones, around 83% of them detected once, and about 1.3% sits in the top ten. Regarding donors, all were healthy bone marrow donors. Study results and limitations: Segments of the TCR beta V type were, in most cases, productive about 87% or about 30% of the time in an earlier analysis.

The TCR sequence derives from a girl aged 2 to 10 in good health and CMV-seropositive. The V call is TRBV27, the J call TRBJ1-5; D not certain. Material: PBMCs. The CDR3 DNA reads TGTGCCAGCAGTTTATCCGATCCTAGCGGGCCCCAGCATTTT. Its protein is CASSLSDPSGPQHF.